This T cell receptor beta chain is from a study of cytotoxic CD8 clonotypes in ibrutinib-treated CLL. Across the whole study: Response samples were drawn at a median of approximately 11 months of treatment, range 6 to 36.

Depth targeted 1 in 200,000 to 1 in 1 million T cells, averaging about 9.2x coverage per clonotype. The table came from immunoSEQ multiplex PCR; TCRdb's copy has only in-frame clones and leaves some out. There are roughly 190,000 clones in the sample; approximately 72% occur only once, and 10% to 15% lies in the top ten. The CDR3 covers 14 residues. The germline gives CDR1 SGHRS, CDR2 YFSETQ. Trimming took 2 bases from V and 7 from J, leaving 12 bases between them. The genes are TRBV5-1 and TRBJ2-2; D may match TRBD1 or TRBD2 (5 bases each). The sequences come from PBMCs, collected after 24 months of ibrutinib treatment. The clonotype was recovered from a human donor with chronic lymphocytic leukemia. CDR3 nucleotide sequence: TGCGCCAGCAGCTTACTAGTGGGGGACGGGGAGCTGTTTTTT. It is translated as CASSLLVGDGELFF.